This T cell receptor beta chain was retrieved from a study of T cells in localized non-small cell lung cancer. Here immunoSEQ multiplex PCR was the method, and the copy in TCRdb shows in-frame clones only, minus some. Among some 50,000 clones listed, approximately 80% were seen once. As to this clone: Its specificity is unknown.

Between the trimmed V and J ends, which lost 9 bases and 4 bases, there was a span of 19 bases. The length of the CDR3 is 15 residues. In germline, CDR1 is MNHEY, CDR2 SMNVEV (reference sequence). Study-level findings and limits: Among the top 100 tumor clones, a median about 57 appeared in adjacent lung.

Sequencing used peripheral blood mononuclear cells, obtained before any cancer treatment. The receptor was isolated from a man between 40 and 75 years old with stage III lung adenocarcinoma. J is TRBJ1-5 and V is TRBV27, with D uncertain. The CDR3 spells CASGPVGSINQPQHF. The CDR3 nucleotides read TGTGCCAGTGGTCCCGTGGGTTCCATTAATCAGCCCCAGCATTTT.